A selection of T cell receptor beta chains follows, all from one sample in a study of spatial heterogeneity in lung cancer. TCRdb re-analysed the 5' RACE reads in MiXCR, keeping a single row per CDR3 protein. The table lists tens of thousands of distinct CDR3 sequences, more than 6.5% of them singletons. The source was PBMCs, collected at surgery. The receptors stem from a female donor with early-stage non-small cell lung cancer. CDR3s include the opening cysteine and the closing phenylalanine or tryptophan. The D gene is left open where the match is weak. Rows give clone size only sometimes, using once, few, many, or a class for an expanded clone.

V gene	D gene	J gene	clone size	CDR3 protein	CDR3 DNA
TRBV7-2	-	TRBJ2-7	few	CASSPERRNSYEQYF	TGTGCCAGCAGCCCTGAACGTCGCAACTCCTACGAGCAGTACTTC
TRBV5-8	TRBD1	TRBJ2-5	many	CASSLPDREETQYF	TGTGCCAGCAGCCTTCCCGACAGGGAAGAGACCCAGTACTTC
TRBV5-1	-	TRBJ1-1	-	CASSFVGQNTEAFF	TGCGCCAGCAGCTTTGTCGGACAGAACACTGAAGCTTTCTTT
TRBV30	-	TRBJ2-3	many	CAWASDNTDTQYF	TGTGCCTGGGCTAGCGATAACACAGATACGCAGTATTTT
TRBV4-3	TRBD1	TRBJ2-7	many	CASSQDALGQGGIYEQYF	TGCGCCAGCAGCCAAGATGCACTAGGACAGGGAGGAATCTACGAGCAGTACTTC
TRBV12-3/TRBV12-4	TRBD1	TRBJ2-2	few	CASSFTGRGLAGELFF	TGTGCCAGCAGTTTTACAGGCAGGGGGCTCGCCGGGGAGCTGTTTTTT
TRBV7-2	-	TRBJ2-3	few	CASSPGEWGTQYF	TGTGCCAGCAGCCCAGGGGAGTGGGGTACGCAGTATTTT
TRBV3-1	-	TRBJ2-3	many	CASSQVVVGGLTDTQYF	TGTGCCAGCAGCCAAGTTGTGGTGGGGGGCCTCACAGATACGCAGTATTTT
TRBV20-1	TRBD2	TRBJ2-1	few	CSAVLAGTYNEQFF	TGCAGTGCAGTACTAGCGGGGACTTACAATGAGCAGTTCTTC
TRBV5-1	-	TRBJ1-2	few	CASSSNSLRGYGYTF	TGCGCCAGCAGCTCGAATTCGCTCAGGGGCTATGGCTACACCTTC
TRBV20-1	-	TRBJ1-6	many	CSAELKSPLHF	TGCAGTGCTGAACTTAAGTCACCCCTCCACTTT
TRBV2	-	TRBJ1-2	-	CASSETGRVNTF	TGTGCCAGCAGTGAGACAGGTCGGGTTAACACCTTC
TRBV20-1	-	TRBJ2-5	few	CSASPLGRQETQYF	TGCAGTGCTAGTCCGCTCGGGAGACAAGAGACCCAGTACTTC
TRBV20-1	-	TRBJ1-5	few	CSASGGRVEDQPQHF	TGCAGTGCTAGCGGGGGGAGGGTTGAGGATCAGCCCCAGCATTTT
TRBV7-2	TRBD1	TRBJ2-1	-	CASSHPNGTGRYNEQFF	TGTGCCAGCAGCCATCCCAACGGGACAGGGAGATACAATGAGCAGTTCTTC